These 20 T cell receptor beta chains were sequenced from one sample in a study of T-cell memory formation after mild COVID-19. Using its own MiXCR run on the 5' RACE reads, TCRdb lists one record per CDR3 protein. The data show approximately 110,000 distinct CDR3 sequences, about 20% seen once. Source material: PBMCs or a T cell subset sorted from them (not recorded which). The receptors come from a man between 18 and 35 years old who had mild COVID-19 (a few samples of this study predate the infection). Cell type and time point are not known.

As DNA, the CDR3 is TGTGCCAGCAGCCCAGGGACAGCCGAAGCTTTCTTT. This codes for CASSPGTAEAFF. The chain uses TRBV3-1 and TRBJ1-1, with 7 nucleotides matching TRBD1. V shed 4 bases, J shed 8 bases, and the junction held 4 bases outside the gene matches. Germline V gene data show CDR1 as LGHDT and CDR2 as YNNKEL (reference sequence). CDR3 length equals 12 residues.

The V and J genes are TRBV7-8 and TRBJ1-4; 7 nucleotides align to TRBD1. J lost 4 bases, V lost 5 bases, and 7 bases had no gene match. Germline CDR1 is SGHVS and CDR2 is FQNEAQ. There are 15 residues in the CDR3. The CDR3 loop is CASSPRDSHNEKLFF. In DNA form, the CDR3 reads TGTGCCAGCAGCCCCCGGGACAGCCATAATGAAAAACTGTTTTTT.

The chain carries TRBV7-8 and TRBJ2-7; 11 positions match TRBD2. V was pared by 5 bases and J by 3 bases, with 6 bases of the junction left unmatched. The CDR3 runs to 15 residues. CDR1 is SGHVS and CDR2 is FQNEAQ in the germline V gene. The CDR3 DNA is TGTGCCAGCAGCCTGACTAGCGGGGCCGACTACGAGCAGTACGTC. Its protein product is CASSLTSGADYEQYV.

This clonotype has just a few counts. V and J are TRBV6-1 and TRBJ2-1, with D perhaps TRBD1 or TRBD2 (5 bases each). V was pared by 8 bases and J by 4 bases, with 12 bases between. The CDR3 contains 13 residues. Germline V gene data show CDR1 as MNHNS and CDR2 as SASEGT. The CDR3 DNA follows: TGTGCCAGCGGGGGATCGGAATACAATGAGCAGTTCTTC. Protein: CASGGSEYNEQFF.

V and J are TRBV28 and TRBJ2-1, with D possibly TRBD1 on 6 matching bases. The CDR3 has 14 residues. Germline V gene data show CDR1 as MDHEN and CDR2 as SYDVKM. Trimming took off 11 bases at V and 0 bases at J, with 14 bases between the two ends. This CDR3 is CASQGPDSYNEQFF. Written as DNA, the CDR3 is TGTGCCTCCCAGGGGCCCGACTCCTACAATGAGCAGTTCTTC. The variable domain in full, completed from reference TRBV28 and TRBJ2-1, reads DVKVTQSSRYLVKRTGEKVFLECVQDMDHENMFWYRQDPGLGLRLIYFSYDVKMKEKGDIPEGYSVSREKKERFSLILESASTNQTSMYLCASQGPDSYNEQFFGPGTRLTVL.

The CDR3 nucleotides read TGCGCCAGCAGCGCCGGGACTTCCCCGAACACCGGGGAGCTGTTTTTT. Translation: CASSAGTSPNTGELFF. This chain links TRBV4-3 with TRBJ2-2, with D possibly TRBD2 on 6 matching bases. V was pared by 5 bases and J by 0 bases, with 13 bases between. The CDR3 runs to 16 residues. Germline V gives CDR1 LGHNA, CDR2 YSLEER.

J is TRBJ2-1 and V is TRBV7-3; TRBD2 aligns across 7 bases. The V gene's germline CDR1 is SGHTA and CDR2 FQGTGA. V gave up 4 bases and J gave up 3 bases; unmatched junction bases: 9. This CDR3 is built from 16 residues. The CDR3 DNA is TGTGCCAGCAGCTCCCCGGATCGGGGGGACTACAATGAGCAGTTCTTC. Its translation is CASSSPDRGDYNEQFF.

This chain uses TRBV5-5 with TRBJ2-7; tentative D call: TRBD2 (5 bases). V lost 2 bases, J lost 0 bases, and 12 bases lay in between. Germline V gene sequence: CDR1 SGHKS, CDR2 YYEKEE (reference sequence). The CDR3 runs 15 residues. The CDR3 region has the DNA TGTGCCAGCAGCTTCACGAGGGCTAGCTCCTACGAGCAGTACTTC. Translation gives CASSFTRASSYEQYF.

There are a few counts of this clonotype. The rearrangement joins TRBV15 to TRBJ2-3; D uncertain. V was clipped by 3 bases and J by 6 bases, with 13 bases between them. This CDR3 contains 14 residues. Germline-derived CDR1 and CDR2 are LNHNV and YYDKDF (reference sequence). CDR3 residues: CATSSALAPDTQYF. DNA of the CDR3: TGTGCCACCAGCAGTGCTTTAGCCCCCGATACGCAGTATTTT.

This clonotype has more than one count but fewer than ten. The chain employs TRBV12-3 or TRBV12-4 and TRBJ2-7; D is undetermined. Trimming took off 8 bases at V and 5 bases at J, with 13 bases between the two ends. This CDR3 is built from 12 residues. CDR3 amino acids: CASASDGDEQYF. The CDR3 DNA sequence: TGTGCCAGCGCCTCGGACGGCGACGAGCAGTACTTC.

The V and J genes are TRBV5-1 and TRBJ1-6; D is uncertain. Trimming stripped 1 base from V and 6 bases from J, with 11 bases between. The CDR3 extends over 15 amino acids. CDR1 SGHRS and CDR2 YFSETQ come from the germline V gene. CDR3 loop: CASSLIGASNSPLHF. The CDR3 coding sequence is TGCGCCAGCAGCTTGATCGGTGCGTCTAATTCACCCCTCCACTTT.

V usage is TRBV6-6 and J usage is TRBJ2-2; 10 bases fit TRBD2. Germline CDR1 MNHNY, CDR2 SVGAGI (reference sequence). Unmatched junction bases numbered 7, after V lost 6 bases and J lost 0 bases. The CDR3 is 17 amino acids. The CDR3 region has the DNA TGTGCCAGCAGACCACTAGCGGGGACGTCGAACACCGGGGAGCTGTTTTTT. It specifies CASRPLAGTSNTGELFF.

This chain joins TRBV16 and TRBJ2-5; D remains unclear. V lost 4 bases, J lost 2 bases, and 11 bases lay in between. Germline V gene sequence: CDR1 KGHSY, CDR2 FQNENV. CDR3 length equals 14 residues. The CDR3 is CASSPAERQETQYF. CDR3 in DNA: TGTGCCAGCAGCCCGGCAGAAAGACAAGAGACCCAGTACTTC.

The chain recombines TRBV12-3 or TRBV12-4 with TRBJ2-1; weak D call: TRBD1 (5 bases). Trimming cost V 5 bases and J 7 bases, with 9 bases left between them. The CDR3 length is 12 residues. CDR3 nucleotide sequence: TGTGCCAGCAGTGCCCAGGGAAATGAGCAGTTCTTC. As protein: CASSAQGNEQFF.

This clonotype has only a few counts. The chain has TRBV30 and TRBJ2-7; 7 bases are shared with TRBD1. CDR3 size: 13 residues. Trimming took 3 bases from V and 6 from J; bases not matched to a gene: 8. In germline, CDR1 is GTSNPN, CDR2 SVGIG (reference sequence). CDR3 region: CAWRGLRGSEQYF. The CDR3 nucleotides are TGTGCCTGGAGGGGCCTCAGGGGGAGCGAGCAGTACTTC.

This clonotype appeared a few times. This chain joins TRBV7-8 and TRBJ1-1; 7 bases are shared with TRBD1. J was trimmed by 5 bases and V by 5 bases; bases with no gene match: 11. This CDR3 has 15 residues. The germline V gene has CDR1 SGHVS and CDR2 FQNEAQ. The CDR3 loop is CASSSTNRGFTEAFF. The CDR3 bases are TGTGCCAGCAGCAGTACGAACAGGGGCTTTACTGAAGCTTTCTTT.

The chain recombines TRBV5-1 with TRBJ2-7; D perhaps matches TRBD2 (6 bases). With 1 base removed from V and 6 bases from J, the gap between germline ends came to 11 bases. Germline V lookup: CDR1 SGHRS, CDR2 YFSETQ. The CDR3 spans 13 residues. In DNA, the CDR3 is TGCGCCAGCAGCTTGCGCGGGGTAGGCGAGCAGTACGTC. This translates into CASSLRGVGEQYV.

DNA for the CDR3: TGTGCCAGCAGTCCCGGGAACCCATACACCGGGGAGCTGTTTTTT. It translates to CASSPGNPYTGELFF. The chain joins TRBV6-5 to TRBJ2-2; D is possibly TRBD2 (5 bases). Looked up from germline, CDR1 is MNHEY and CDR2 is SVGAGI. The V end lost 5 bases, the J end lost 3 bases, and 13 bases lay between the germline ends. The CDR3 consists of 15 residues.

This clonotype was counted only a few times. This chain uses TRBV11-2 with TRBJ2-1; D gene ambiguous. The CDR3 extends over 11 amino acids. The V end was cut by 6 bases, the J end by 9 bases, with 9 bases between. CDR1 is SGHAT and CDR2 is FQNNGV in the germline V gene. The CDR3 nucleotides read TGTGCCAGCAGTTCCCCAGTTGAGCAGTTCTTC. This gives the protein CASSSPVEQFF.

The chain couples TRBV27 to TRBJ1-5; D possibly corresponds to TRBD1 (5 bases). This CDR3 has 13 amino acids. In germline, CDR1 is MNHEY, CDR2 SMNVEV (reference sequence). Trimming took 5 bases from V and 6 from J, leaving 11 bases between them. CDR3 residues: CASSLRAAQPQHF. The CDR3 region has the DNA TGTGCCAGCAGTCTCAGGGCTGCTCAGCCCCAGCATTTT.